Described below is a single T cell receptor beta chain sequence and its context. At one end the junction does not follow the germline gene, possibly because of a read error. This sample stems from a study of shared clonotypes between healthy human individuals. About the study: Plates per donor: three CD4 naive, three CD4 memory, two CD8 naive, one CD8 memory.

The CDR3 consists of 14 residues. The germline V gene encodes CDR1 SQVTM and CDR2 ANQGSEA. Sequencing used immunoSEQ multiplex PCR; TCRdb keeps in-frame clones, though not all of them. The sample lists nearly 1 million clones; approximately 80% were seen once. This TCR came from a young man in good health. Sequencing used memory CD4+ T cells sorted from blood. Subset indicated: CD45RA-negative fraction. The V and J genes are TRBV29-1 and TRBJ2-7; 9 bases are shared with TRBD1. CDR3 loop: CSVSQGADSNEQYF. The DNA of the CDR3 is TGCAGCGTGTCACAGGGGGCGGACTCCAACGAGCAGTACTTC.